The clone carrying this T cell receptor (beta chain) was observed a single time. Its antigen is unidentified. The entry originates in a study of T cells after posttransplantation cyclophosphamide. TCRdb's table, derived via immunoSEQ multiplex PCR, lists solely in-frame clones and lacks some. The sample shows tens of thousands of clones, roughly 94% of them seen only once. On the day of bone marrow donation, the related graft donor provided peripheral blood. V was clipped by 2 bases and J by 1 base, with 8 bases between them. The CDR3 contains 14 residues. Germline CDR1 and CDR2: KGHSH and LQKENI. Overall study findings and caveats: After PTCy, TRB diversity resembled that of CNI/methotrexate controls. Tissue-infiltrating T cells from skin or gut overlapped little with blood T cells.

The sequence was collected from a woman aged 25 to 39 in good health and a related stem cell transplant donor. This chain uses TRBV18 with TRBJ1-1; D is unclear. Sequenced input: PBMCs. The DNA of the CDR3 is TGTGCCAGCTCACCAAAAACTCAGAACACTGAAGCTTTCTTT. As protein: CASSPKTQNTEAFF.